This T cell receptor (beta chain) was sequenced during a study of blood T cell repertoires in COVID-19. Across the whole study: Material from acute and convalescent COVID-19 was sourced from the United States, Italy and Spain. The analysed material was cDNA or gDNA that came from T cells, B-cell-depleted T cells, or PBMCs.

Method: immunoSEQ multiplex PCR; TCRdb's copy keeps in-frame clones and lacks some. The data show about 110,000 clones, around 86% seen once. The length of the CDR3 is 14 residues. V was shortened by 0 bases and J by 7 bases, with 12 bases between the two germline ends. CDR1 and CDR2 from the germline V gene are MNHNY and SVGAGI (reference sequence). The chain combines TRBV6-6 with TRBJ2-5; no clear D gene. The sequence was obtained from a woman between 65 and 79 years old with acute or convalescent COVID-19. The specimen sequenced was peripheral blood. Here the CDR3 reads CASSYSAERGTQYF. The DNA of the CDR3 is TGTGCCAGCAGTTACTCGGCGGAACGAGGGACCCAGTACTTC.